This T cell receptor (beta chain) was captured by sequencing in a study of T cell responses to AZD1222 COVID-19 vaccine. Whole-study findings and limits: Clonal diversity was possibly underestimated, and the donors were mostly white British, with more females.

Some clones are missing from TCRdb's copy, which holds only in-frame ones; the method was immunoSEQ multiplex PCR. The table lists 150,000 to 200,000 clones, around 90% of them singletons, with 1.9% in the top ten. Details on this clone: No antigen is known for it.

CDR3 length equals 15 residues. In germline, CDR1 is LGHDT, CDR2 YNNKEL (reference sequence). Trimming shortened V by 3 bases and J by 8 bases, and 14 bases separated the two germline ends. The material sequenced was peripheral blood, taken 28 days after the second AZD1222 dose. The TCR sequence derives from an adult who received the AZD1222 COVID-19 vaccine. The rearrangement joins TRBV3-1 (or the pseudogene TRBV3-2) to TRBJ1-6; tentative D call: TRBD1 (6 bases). Here the CDR3 reads CASSQNRVGDSPLHF. The CDR3 nucleotides are TGTGCCAGCAGCCAGAACAGGGTGGGAGATTCACCCCTCCACTTT.